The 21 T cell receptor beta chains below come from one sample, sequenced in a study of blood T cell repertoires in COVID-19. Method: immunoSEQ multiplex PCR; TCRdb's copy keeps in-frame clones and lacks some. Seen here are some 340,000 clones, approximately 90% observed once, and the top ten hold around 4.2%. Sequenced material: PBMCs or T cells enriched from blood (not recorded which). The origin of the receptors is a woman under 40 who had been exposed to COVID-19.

CDR3 protein: CASGLVQSGVLGWDTEAFF. The CDR3 DNA sequence: TGTGCTAGTGGTTTGGTACAATCAGGGGTGTTAGGTTGGGACACTGAAGCTTTCTTT. The rearrangement joins TRBV12-5 to TRBJ1-1; D is perhaps TRBD1 (6 bases). Germline values: CDR1 LGHNT, CDR2 FRNRAP. The CDR3 has 19 amino acids. Trimming removed 0 bases from V and 3 bases from J, with 23 bases in between.

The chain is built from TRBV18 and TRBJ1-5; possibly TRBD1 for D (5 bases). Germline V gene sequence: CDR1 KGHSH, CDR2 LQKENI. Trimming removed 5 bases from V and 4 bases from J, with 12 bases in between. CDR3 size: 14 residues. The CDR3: CASSNAGGNQPQHF. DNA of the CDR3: TGTGCCAGCTCAAATGCGGGGGGGAATCAGCCCCAGCATTTT.

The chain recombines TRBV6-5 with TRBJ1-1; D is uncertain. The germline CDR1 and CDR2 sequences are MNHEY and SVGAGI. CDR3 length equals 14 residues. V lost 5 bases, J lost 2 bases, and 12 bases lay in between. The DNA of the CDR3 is TGTGCCAGCAGTATCAGTCCCGTAAACACTGAAGCTTTCTTT. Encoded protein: CASSISPVNTEAFF.

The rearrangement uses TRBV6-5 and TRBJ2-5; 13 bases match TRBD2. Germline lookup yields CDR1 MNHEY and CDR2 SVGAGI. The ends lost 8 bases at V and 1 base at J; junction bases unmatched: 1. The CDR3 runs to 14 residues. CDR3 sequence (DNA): TGTGCCAGCTGGACTAGCGGGGGCCAAGAGACCCAGTACTTC. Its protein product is CASWTSGGQETQYF.

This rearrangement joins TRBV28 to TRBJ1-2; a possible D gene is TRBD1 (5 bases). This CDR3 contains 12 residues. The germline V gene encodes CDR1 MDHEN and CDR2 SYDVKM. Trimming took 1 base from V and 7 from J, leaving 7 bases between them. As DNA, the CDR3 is TGTGCCAGCAGTTTATTGGGGGGTGGCTACACCTTC. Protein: CASSLLGGGYTF.

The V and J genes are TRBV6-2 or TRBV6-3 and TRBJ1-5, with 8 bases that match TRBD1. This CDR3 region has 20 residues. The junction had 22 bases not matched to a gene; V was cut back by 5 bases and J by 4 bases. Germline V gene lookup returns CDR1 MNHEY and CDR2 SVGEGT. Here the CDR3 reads CASSHPRPSTRDRRNQPQHF. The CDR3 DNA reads TGTGCCAGCAGTCACCCGAGGCCTTCGACCCGGGACAGGCGGAATCAGCCCCAGCATTTT.

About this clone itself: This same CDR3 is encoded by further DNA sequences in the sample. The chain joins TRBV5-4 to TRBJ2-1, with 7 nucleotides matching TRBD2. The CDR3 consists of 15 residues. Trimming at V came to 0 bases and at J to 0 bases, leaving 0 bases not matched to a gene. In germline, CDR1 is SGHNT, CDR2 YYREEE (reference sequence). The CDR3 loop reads CASSLGGGSYNEQFF. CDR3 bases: TGTGCCAGCAGCTTGGGGGGGGGCTCCTACAATGAGCAGTTCTTC.

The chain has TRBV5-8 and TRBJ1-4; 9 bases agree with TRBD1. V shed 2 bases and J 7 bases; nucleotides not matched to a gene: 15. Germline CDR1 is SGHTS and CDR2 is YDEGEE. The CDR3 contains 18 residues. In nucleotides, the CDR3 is TGTGCCAGCAGCTTCAGGGGGACAGGGCTAAGCTTGGGTGAAAAACTGTTTTTT. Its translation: CASSFRGTGLSLGEKLFF.

CDR3 amino acids: CASSEARHNEQFF. CDR3 bases: TGTGCCAGCAGTGAAGCGCGGCACAATGAGCAGTTCTTC. The V call is TRBV2, the J call TRBJ2-1; D remains unclear. Trimming cost V 0 bases and J 5 bases, with 5 bases left between them. CDR1 and CDR2 from the germline V gene are SNHLY and FYNNEI. The CDR3 length is 13 residues.

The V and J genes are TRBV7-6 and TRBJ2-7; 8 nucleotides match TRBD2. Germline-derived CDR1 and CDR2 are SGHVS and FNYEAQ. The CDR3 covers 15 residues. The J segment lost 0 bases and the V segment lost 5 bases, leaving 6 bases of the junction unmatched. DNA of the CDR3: TGTGCCAGCAGCCCAACTAGCGGCAGCTCCTACGAGCAGTACTTC. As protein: CASSPTSGSSYEQYF.

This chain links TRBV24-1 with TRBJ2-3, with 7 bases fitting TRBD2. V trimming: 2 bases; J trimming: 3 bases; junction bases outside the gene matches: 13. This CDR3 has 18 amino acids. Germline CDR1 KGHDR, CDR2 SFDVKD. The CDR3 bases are TGTGCCACCAGTGATTCCGGTTGGGGCCGGGGGGAAACAGATACGCAGTATTTT. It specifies CATSDSGWGRGETDTQYF.

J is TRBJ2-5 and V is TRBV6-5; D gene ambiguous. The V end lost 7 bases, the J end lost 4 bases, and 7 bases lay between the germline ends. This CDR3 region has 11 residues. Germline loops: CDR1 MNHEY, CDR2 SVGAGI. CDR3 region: CASTKAETQYF. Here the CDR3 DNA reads TGTGCCAGCACAAAAGCAGAGACCCAGTACTTC.

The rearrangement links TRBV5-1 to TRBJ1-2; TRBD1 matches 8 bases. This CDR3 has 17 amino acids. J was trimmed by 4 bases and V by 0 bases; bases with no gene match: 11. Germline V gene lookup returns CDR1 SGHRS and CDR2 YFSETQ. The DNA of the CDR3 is TGCGCCAGCAGCTTGGGAGGACAGGGCGCGGGAGCCTATGGCTACACCTTC. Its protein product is CASSLGGQGAGAYGYTF.

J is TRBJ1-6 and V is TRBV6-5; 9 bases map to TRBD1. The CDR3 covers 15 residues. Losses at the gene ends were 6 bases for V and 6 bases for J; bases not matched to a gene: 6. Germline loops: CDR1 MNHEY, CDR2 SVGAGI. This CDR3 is CASRPPGQGNSPLHF. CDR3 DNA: TGTGCCAGCAGGCCCCCGGGACAGGGTAATTCACCCCTCCACTTT.

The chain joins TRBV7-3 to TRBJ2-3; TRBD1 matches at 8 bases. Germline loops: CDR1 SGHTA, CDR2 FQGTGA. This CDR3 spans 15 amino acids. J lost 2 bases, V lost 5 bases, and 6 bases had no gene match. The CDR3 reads CASSPDRGYTDTQYF. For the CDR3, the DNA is TGTGCCAGCAGCCCCGACAGGGGATACACAGATACGCAGTATTTT.

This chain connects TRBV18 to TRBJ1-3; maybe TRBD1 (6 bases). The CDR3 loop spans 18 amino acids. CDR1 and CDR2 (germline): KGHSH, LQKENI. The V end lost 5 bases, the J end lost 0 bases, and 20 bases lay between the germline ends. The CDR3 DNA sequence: TGTGCCAGCTCATCCCAAGTAGGGACAATTAGCTCTGGAAACACCATATATTTT. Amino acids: CASSSQVGTISSGNTIYF. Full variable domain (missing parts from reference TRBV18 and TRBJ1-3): NAGVMQNPRHLVRRRGQEARLRCSPMKGHSHVYWYRQLPEEGLKFMVYLQKENIIDESGMPKERFSAEFPKEGPSILRIQQVVRGDSAAYFCASSSQVGTISSGNTIYFGEGSWLTVV.

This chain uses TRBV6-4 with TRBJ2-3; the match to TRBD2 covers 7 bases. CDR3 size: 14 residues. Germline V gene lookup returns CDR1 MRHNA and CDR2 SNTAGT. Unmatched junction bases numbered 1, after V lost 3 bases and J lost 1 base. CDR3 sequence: CASSDRGGTDTQYF. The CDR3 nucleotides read TGTGCCAGCAGTGATCGGGGGGGCACAGATACGCAGTATTTT.

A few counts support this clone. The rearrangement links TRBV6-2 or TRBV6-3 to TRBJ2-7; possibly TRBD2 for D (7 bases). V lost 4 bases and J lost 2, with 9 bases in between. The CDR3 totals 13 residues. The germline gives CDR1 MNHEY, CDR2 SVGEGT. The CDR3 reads CASSWRGPYEQYF. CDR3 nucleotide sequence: TGTGCCAGCAGTTGGCGGGGGCCCTACGAGCAGTACTTC.

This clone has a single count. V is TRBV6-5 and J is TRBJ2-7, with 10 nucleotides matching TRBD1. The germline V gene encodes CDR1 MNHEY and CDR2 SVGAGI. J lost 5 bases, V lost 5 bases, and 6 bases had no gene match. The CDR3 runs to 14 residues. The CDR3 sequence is CASSPTGTGDEQYF. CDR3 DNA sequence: TGTGCCAGCAGTCCGACCGGGACAGGGGACGAGCAGTACTTC.

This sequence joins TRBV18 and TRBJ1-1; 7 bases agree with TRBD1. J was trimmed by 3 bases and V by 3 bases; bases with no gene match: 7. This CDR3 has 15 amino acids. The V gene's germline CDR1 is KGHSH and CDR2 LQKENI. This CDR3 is CASSPTGTGDTEAFF. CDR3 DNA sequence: TGTGCCAGCTCACCTACGGGAACAGGGGACACTGAAGCTTTCTTT.

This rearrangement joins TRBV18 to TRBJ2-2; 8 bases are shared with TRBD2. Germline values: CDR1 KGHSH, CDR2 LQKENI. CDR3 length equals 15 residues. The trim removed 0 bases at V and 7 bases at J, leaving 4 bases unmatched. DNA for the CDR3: TGTGCCAGCTCACCACCGGGACTAGTGGTCGGGGAGCTGTTTTTT. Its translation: CASSPPGLVVGELFF.